Following are 22 T cell receptor beta chains from one sample sequenced in a study of blood T cell repertoires in COVID-19. Data came from immunoSEQ multiplex PCR; TCRdb stores just in-frame clones and leaves some out. The sample contains 250,000 to 300,000 clones, about four fifths of which appear only once. The specimen was peripheral blood. These receptors came from a woman in her late teens or twenties with acute or convalescent COVID-19.

The chain carries TRBV4-1 and TRBJ1-6; TRBD1 matches at 9 bases. The germline V gene encodes CDR1 MGHRA and CDR2 YSYEKL. This CDR3 is 16 amino acids long. Trimming took 0 bases from V and 14 from J; bases not matched to a gene: 11. As DNA, the CDR3 is TGCGCCAGCAGCCAAGAGGACAGGGGACAAACTGGGGCCCTCCACTTT. Translated: CASSQEDRGQTGALHF.

The V gene is TRBV30, the J gene TRBJ1-2; TRBD1 matches at 9 bases. This CDR3 is built from 15 residues. With 3 bases clipped from V and 2 bases from J, the junction kept 7 bases outside the gene matches. Germline-derived CDR1 and CDR2 are GTSNPN and SVGIG (reference sequence). Here the CDR3 reads CAWSQQGAGNYGYTF. The CDR3 DNA sequence: TGTGCCTGGAGCCAACAGGGGGCTGGGAACTATGGCTACACCTTC.

This sequence joins TRBV7-2 and TRBJ1-1, with a weak D call TRBD1 (5 bases). V lost 1 base and J 7 bases, leaving 25 bases between the germline ends. The length of the CDR3 is 18 residues. CDR1 is SGHTA, CDR2 FQGNSA, per germline. For the CDR3, the DNA is TGTGCCAGCAGCTTAGTTTCCTATAGGGGCACGAGTGAATATGAAGCTTTCTTT. The encoded protein is CASSLVSYRGTSEYEAFF. The full variable domain, its missing parts supplied by reference TRBV7-2 and TRBJ1-1, is GAGVSQSPSNKVTEKGKDVELRCDPISGHTALYWYRQSLGQGLEFLIYFQGNSAPDKSGLPSDRFSAERTGGSVSTLTIQRTQQEDSAVYLCASSLVSYRGTSEYEAFFGQGTRLTVV.

This chain links TRBV18 with TRBJ2-2, with D tentatively TRBD1 (6 bases). Germline values: CDR1 KGHSH, CDR2 LQKENI. Trimming took off 1 base at V and 6 bases at J, with 9 bases between the two ends. The CDR3 consists of 14 residues. CDR3 nucleotides: TGTGCCAGCTCACCACAACAGGGTGCCGGGGAGCTGTTTTTT. It yields the protein CASSPQQGAGELFF. Drawing the rest from reference TRBV18 and TRBJ2-2, the complete variable domain is NAGVMQNPRHLVRRRGQEARLRCSPMKGHSHVYWYRQLPEEGLKFMVYLQKENIIDESGMPKERFSAEFPKEGPSILRIQQVVRGDSAAYFCASSPQQGAGELFFGEGSRLTVL.

This chain links TRBV27 with TRBJ1-5; D remains ambiguous. The CDR3 covers 19 residues. Germline CDR1 is MNHEY and CDR2 is SMNVEV (reference sequence). Trimming shortened V by 5 bases and J by 0 bases, and 23 bases separated the two germline ends. The CDR3 sequence is CASSPRPGIHYNSNQPQHF. DNA for the CDR3: TGTGCCAGCAGTCCCCGCCCCGGCATCCACTATAATAGCAATCAGCCCCAGCATTTT.

This clone was seen only once. V is TRBV28 and J is TRBJ2-7; D is possibly TRBD2 (5 bases). CDR1 and CDR2 (germline): MDHEN, SYDVKM. The V end was cut by 5 bases, the J end by 0 bases, with 5 bases between. The CDR3 is 12 residues long. The CDR3 spells CASSRGSYEQYF. CDR3 coding DNA: TGTGCCAGCAGTCGGGGCTCCTACGAGCAGTACTTC. Looking up the rest from reference TRBV28 and TRBJ2-7 gives the full variable domain: DVKVTQSSRYLVKRTGEKVFLECVQDMDHENMFWYRQDPGLGLRLIYFSYDVKMKEKGDIPEGYSVSREKKERFSLILESASTNQTSMYLCASSRGSYEQYFGPGTRLTVT.

This chain joins TRBV10-3 and TRBJ2-7; possible D gene TRBD1, 6 bases. Per the germline V gene, CDR1 is ENHRY and CDR2 is SYGVKD. V gave up 4 bases and J gave up 7 bases, with 23 bases separating them. This CDR3 comprises 16 residues. The CDR3 loop reads CAISVGPGVLSEEQYF. The CDR3, as DNA: TGTGCCATCAGTGTAGGGCCAGGGGTGTTATCGGAGGAGCAGTACTTC.

This rearrangement joins TRBV19 to TRBJ2-2; TRBD1 might be the D (5 bases). This CDR3 has 14 residues. CDR1 and CDR2 (germline): LNHDA, SQIVND (reference sequence). The V and J ends lost 5 bases and 4 bases respectively, with 11 bases between them. The CDR3 bases are TGTGCCAGTAGTGCAGGGTCCGGCACCGGGGAGCTGTTTTTT. Translation: CASSAGSGTGELFF.

The chain joins TRBV11-2 to TRBJ2-1, with D perhaps TRBD1 (5 bases). The V end was cut by 5 bases, the J end by 1 base, with 12 bases between. Germline CDR1 SGHAT, CDR2 FQNNGV. CDR3 length equals 15 residues. The CDR3 region has the DNA TGTGCCAGCAGCAAGATAGGGGCATCCTACAATGAGCAGTTCTTC. It is translated as CASSKIGASYNEQFF.

The rearrangement joins TRBV19 to TRBJ1-1; D is undetermined. The CDR3 has 16 residues. Germline V lookup: CDR1 LNHDA, CDR2 SQIVND (reference sequence). V was shortened by 3 bases and J by 0 bases, with 14 bases between the two germline ends. The CDR3 loop is CASSIRAGALNTEAFF. CDR3 bases: TGTGCCAGTAGTATTAGAGCAGGTGCTCTGAACACTGAAGCTTTCTTT.

This chain uses TRBV18 with TRBJ2-3; 9 bases align to TRBD1. Trimming at V came to 6 bases and at J to 2 bases, leaving 12 bases not matched to a gene. Germline V gene sequence: CDR1 KGHSH, CDR2 LQKENI. The CDR3 totals 17 residues. The CDR3, as DNA: TGTGCCAGCTCTGCTCCCGGGACAGGGACCAACACAGATACGCAGTATTTT. This sequence encodes CASSAPGTGTNTDTQYF.

The chain recombines TRBV3-1 (or the pseudogene TRBV3-2) with TRBJ1-2; no reliable D call. CDR1 is LGHDT, CDR2 YNNKEL, per germline (reference sequence). V gave up 1 base and J gave up 1 base, with 7 bases separating them. The CDR3 extends over 14 amino acids. CDR3 amino acids: CASSQGVLNYGYTF. Here the CDR3 DNA reads TGTGCCAGCAGCCAAGGAGTTCTTAACTATGGCTACACCTTC.

V gene TRBV6-5 combines with J gene TRBJ2-7, with D perhaps TRBD1 (5 bases). The CDR3 length is 15 residues. Between the trimmed V and J ends, which lost 4 bases and 2 bases, there was a span of 15 bases. The germline CDR1 and CDR2 sequences are MNHEY and SVGAGI. This chain's CDR3 is CASSSGLRHTYEQYF. The DNA for the CDR3 is TGTGCCAGCAGTTCAGGGCTTCGCCACACCTACGAGCAGTACTTC.

This clone appeared once. The chain is built from TRBV12-3 or TRBV12-4 and TRBJ1-2; D is ambiguous. This CDR3 has 12 amino acids. Trimming took 5 bases from V and 3 from J, leaving 7 bases between them. The CDR3 protein is CASSQAYYGYTF. The CDR3 nucleotides are TGTGCCAGCAGTCAAGCCTACTATGGCTACACCTTC.

The chain couples TRBV6-6 to TRBJ1-1, with 7 bases aligning to TRBD1. The CDR3 consists of 15 residues. The V gene end was trimmed by 5 bases and the J gene end by 5 bases; junction bases not matched to a gene: 11. Germline values: CDR1 MNHNY, CDR2 SVGAGI (reference sequence). CDR3 nucleotide sequence: TGTGCCAGCAGTACAAGACAGGGTTCAGCAACTGAAGCTTTCTTT. This gives the protein CASSTRQGSATEAFF.

The chain carries TRBV2 and TRBJ2-7; 12 bases are shared with TRBD2. From germline, CDR1 is SNHLY and CDR2 FYNNEI. After removal of 4 bases from V and 2 bases from J, the junction contained 9 bases not matched to a gene. This CDR3 region has 17 residues. CDR3 DNA sequence: TGTGCCAGCAGTGGCCGATTGACTAGCGGGAGTACCTACGAGCAGTACTTC. Its translation is CASSGRLTSGSTYEQYF.

The V gene is TRBV9, the J gene TRBJ2-1; 7 nucleotides line up with TRBD1. This CDR3 region has 22 residues. Unmatched junction bases numbered 27, after V lost 4 bases and J lost 2 bases. Per germline, CDR1 SGDLS and CDR2 YYNGEE. CDR3 residues: CASSTRSPRTGEVPQAYNEQFF. The CDR3 nucleotides are TGTGCCAGCAGCACCCGTAGTCCTAGGACAGGCGAAGTTCCCCAGGCCTACAATGAGCAGTTCTTC.

Only a few counts were recorded for this clone. This chain connects TRBV6-2 or TRBV6-3 to TRBJ1-5; a possible D gene is TRBD1 (6 bases). Trimming pared 0 bases from V and 5 bases from J, leaving 8 bases between. Germline-derived CDR1 and CDR2 are MNHEY and SVGEGT. This CDR3 has 14 amino acids. The CDR3, as DNA: TGTGCCAGCAGTTACTCGGCAGGGGATCAGCCCCAGCATTTT. Translation: CASSYSAGDQPQHF.

The rearrangement joins TRBV11-2 to TRBJ1-5, with D tentatively TRBD1 (5 bases). In germline, CDR1 is SGHAT, CDR2 FQNNGV. This CDR3 is built from 13 residues. Deletions cut 3 bases from V and 5 bases from J, with 8 bases between. The DNA for the CDR3 is TGTGCCAGCAGCTTGGGAGGGGATCAGCCCCAGCATTTT. This translates into CASSLGGDQPQHF.

The chain carries TRBV6-2 or TRBV6-3 and TRBJ2-1; TRBD2 is a possible D gene (6 bases). The length of the CDR3 is 16 residues. V lost 6 bases and J lost 9, with 24 bases in between. Germline V gene data show CDR1 as MNHEY and CDR2 as SVGEGT. The CDR3 sequence: CASSPTVLLGTFEQFF. The CDR3 DNA is TGTGCCAGCAGCCCAACGGTCCTCCTGGGGACTTTTGAGCAGTTCTTC.

This chain connects TRBV19 to TRBJ2-7, with 8 bases that match TRBD2. V lost 6 bases, J lost 1 base, and 5 bases stayed unmatched. The germline CDR1 and CDR2 sequences are LNHDA and SQIVND (reference sequence). The length of the CDR3 is 14 residues. In DNA form, the CDR3 reads TGTGCCAGTAGCTTAGCGGGAATGTCCTACGAGCAGTACTTC. Protein product: CASSLAGMSYEQYF.

CDR3 sequence (DNA): TGTGCCAGTACCAGGCAGGGCTCCACCGGGGAGCTGTTTTTT. Amino acid sequence: CASTRQGSTGELFF. J is TRBJ2-2 and V is TRBV19; a possible D gene is TRBD1 (5 bases). The CDR3 runs 14 residues. Germline CDR1 LNHDA, CDR2 SQIVND (reference sequence). V gave up 7 bases and J gave up 4 bases, with 13 bases separating them. The full variable domain, its missing parts supplied by reference TRBV19 and TRBJ2-2, is DGGITQSPKYLFRKEGQNVTLSCEQNLNHDAMYWYRQDPGQGLRLIYYSQIVNDFQKGDIAEGYSVSREKKESFPLTVTSAQKNPTAFYLCASTRQGSTGELFFGEGSRLTVL.